The clone carrying this TCR beta chain was seen a single time. The target antigen is unknown. The sample is drawn from a study of cytotoxic CD8 clonotypes in ibrutinib-treated CLL. At the level of the study: Complete response was seen in 2 patients and partial in some 25; around twelve progressed and roughly 14 stayed remitted after a median 68 months. Investigators collected response samples after a median approximately eleven months of treatment, range 6 to 36. The study recorded mean values of around 250,000 productive templates and 100,000 or so productive rearrangements per sample. Whole-study findings and limits: Exceeding age-matched healthy donors, baseline clonality also tracked the counts of circulating CD8+ T cells.

Measured with immunoSEQ multiplex PCR; TCRdb has only the in-frame clones, and not every one. The repertoire holds some 200,000 clones, with around 75% as singletons. Trimming took 3 bases from V and 3 from J; bases not matched to a gene: 3. Per germline, CDR1 GTSNPN and CDR2 SVGIG (reference sequence). CDR3 length equals 14 residues. This TCR was recovered from a human donor with chronic lymphocytic leukemia. Sequencing was performed on PBMCs, taken after 12 months of ibrutinib treatment. This chain connects TRBV30 to TRBJ1-5; 9 positions agree with TRBD1. CDR3 DNA sequence: TGTGCCTGGAGGGGACAGGGCTCCAATCAGCCCCAGCATTTT. Protein: CAWRGQGSNQPQHF.